This is a list of T cell receptor beta chains from one sample in a study of cytotoxic CD8 clonotypes in ibrutinib-treated CLL. Assay used: immunoSEQ multiplex PCR; TCRdb lists only in-frame clones, some missing. This sample has 150,000 to 200,000 clones, with about 80% found just once. Here the sequenced sample was PBMCs, taken after 12 months of ibrutinib treatment. The receptors stem from a human donor with chronic lymphocytic leukemia. Each CDR3 is given with its conserved first and last residue. The D gene is left open where the match is weak. Clone size is shown for a subset of rows, as once, few, many or a class of expanded clone.

v_call	j_call	d_call	clone_size	cdr3_nt	cdr3_aa
TRBV28	TRBJ2-2	TRBD1	.	TGTGCCAGCAGACGACCGGGACAGGGGGTCACCGGGGAGCTGTTTTTT	CASRRPGQGVTGELFF
TRBV5-1	TRBJ2-3	.	.	TGCGCCAGCAGAACCGGACTGAGCACAGATACGCAGTATTTT	CASRTGLSTDTQYF
TRBV5-4	TRBJ2-3	TRBD2	.	TGTGCCAGCAGCTCGCTAAGCGGGACCCGCACAGATACGCAGTATTTT	CASSSLSGTRTDTQYF
TRBV6-5	TRBJ2-7	TRBD1	.	TGTGCCAGCAGTTACTCGACAGGGGCCATCTACGAGCAGTACTTC	CASSYSTGAIYEQYF
TRBV27	TRBJ1-5	.	.	TGTGCCAGCAGTTTAAGGGACAATCAGCCCCAGCATTTT	CASSLRDNQPQHF
TRBV27	TRBJ2-7	TRBD1	.	TGTGCCAGCAGCACTGGGACAGACTACGAGCAGTACTTC	CASSTGTDYEQYF
TRBV19	TRBJ2-7	.	few	TGTGCCAGTAGTATCGTCGGGAGATGGGTCAACGAGCAGTACTTC	CASSIVGRWVNEQYF
TRBV5-1	TRBJ2-5	TRBD1	.	TGCGCCAGCAGCTCCCTAGGGACAGACCAAGAGACCCAGTACTTC	CASSSLGTDQETQYF
TRBV5-5	TRBJ2-5	.	.	TGTGCCAGCAGCTCCGGACAGACAGAGACCCAGTACTTC	CASSSGQTETQYF
TRBV5-1	TRBJ2-7	TRBD1	.	TGCGCCAGCAGCGAGGGACAGGGCGGCTACGAGCAGTACTTC	CASSEGQGGYEQYF
TRBV18	TRBJ1-2	.	.	TGTGCCAGCTCATCCATGACAATGGCTAACTATGGCTACACCTTC	CASSSMTMANYGYTF
TRBV19	TRBJ1-2	.	once	TGTGCCAGTAGTATATTGGCGGTTAACTATGGCTACACCTTC	CASSILAVNYGYTF
TRBV28	TRBJ2-6	.	once	TGTGCCGGCGGATCGGGGGCAACTGGGGCCAACGTCCTGACTTTC	CAGGSGATGANVLTF
TRBV7-8	TRBJ1-1	.	.	TGTGCCAGCAGCCAGGGAGGGGGAGTGAGGGGTTCCACTGAAGCTTTCTTT	CASSQGGGVRGSTEAFF
TRBV21-1	TRBJ2-4	.	.	TGTGCCAGCAGTATTTGGGATCTAGCCAAAAACATTCAGTACTTC	CASSIWDLAKNIQYF
TRBV4-3	TRBJ2-2	TRBD1	.	TGCGCCAGCAGCCCTCCGGGACAGGGGGCGATCGGGGAGCTGTTTTTT	CASSPPGQGAIGELFF
TRBV5-6	TRBJ2-3	TRBD2	.	TGTGCCAGCAGCCTTTCCCTCGGGACTAGCGGGGCCGGGGTAAGCACGCAGTATTTT	CASSLSLGTSGAGVSTQYF
TRBV6-5	TRBJ1-5	.	once	TGTGCCAGCAGTAACAACCGGGCAGACCAGCCCCAGCATTTT	CASSNNRADQPQHF
TRBV5-1	TRBJ2-7	.	few	TGCGCCAGCAGCTTGGTCCCAGGGTCCTACGAGCAGTACTTC	CASSLVPGSYEQYF
TRBV30	TRBJ2-6	.	.	TGTGCCTGGAGGGATCCGGACGGACCTCGACTTTTCTCTGGGGCCAACGTCCTGACTTTC	CAWRDPDGPRLFSGANVLTF
TRBV10-2	TRBJ2-7	.	.	TGCGCCAGCAGTGAGGTTGGACTTCCCAACGAGCAGTACTTC	CASSEVGLPNEQYF
TRBV19	TRBJ2-7	TRBD2	.	TGTGCCAGTAGTATAGGCCTCAGCGGGACCTACGAGCAGTACTTC	CASSIGLSGTYEQYF
TRBV5-5	TRBJ2-7	TRBD2	.	TGTGCCAGCAGCACGGGGGGGGGCCCCTACGAGCAGTACTTC	CASSTGGGPYEQYF
TRBV6-1	TRBJ2-4	.	once	TGTGCCAGCAGCCCGGGGATCCTAGCCAAAAACATTCAGTACTTC	CASSPGILAKNIQYF
TRBV5-4	TRBJ1-5	TRBD1	.	TGTGCCAGCAGCTACCTTACAGGGGCCCTGGGCAATCAGCCCCAGCATTTT	CASSYLTGALGNQPQHF
TRBV6-1	TRBJ2-1	TRBD2	.	TGTGCCAGCAGTCTTAGCGGGGGAGGACGTAATGAGCAGTTCTTC	CASSLSGGGRNEQFF
TRBV7-2	TRBJ2-7	.	.	TGTGCCAGCAGCTTACGGAGGGAACAGCAGTACTTC	CASSLRREQQYF
TRBV7-2	TRBJ2-7	.	.	TGTGCCAGCAGCTTAAATAGATACGAGCAGTACTTC	CASSLNRYEQYF
TRBV4-3	TRBJ2-5	.	.	TGCGCCAGCAGCCGCTTGTTGAAGGTGGAAGAGACCCAGTACTTC	CASSRLLKVEETQYF
TRBV5-1	TRBJ1-5	.	.	TGCGCCAGCAGCCCTGACACGTCCAATCAGCCCCAGCATTTT	CASSPDTSNQPQHF
TRBV5-1	TRBJ1-2	TRBD1	.	TGCGCCAGCAAGACAGGGACTAACTATGGCTACACCTTC	CASKTGTNYGYTF
TRBV27	TRBJ2-1	.	.	TGTGCCAGCAGTTTAGTGGGTCGGGGCAATGAGCAGTTCTTC	CASSLVGRGNEQFF
TRBV6-5	TRBJ1-2	.	.	TGTGCCAGCAGTCGGTACGCCCTCGCTAACTATGGCTACACCTTC	CASSRYALANYGYTF
TRBV7-2	TRBJ1-1	TRBD1	.	TGTGCCAGCAGCCGCCGGACAGGGGAAGCTTTCTTT	CASSRRTGEAFF
TRBV4-2	TRBJ1-3	TRBD1	.	TGTGCCAGCAGCGAGAGGTCCAGGGGGCTGGACACCATATATTTT	CASSERSRGLDTIYF
TRBV5-6	TRBJ2-5	.	.	TGTGCCAGCAGCTTACGACAGGCGAAACCGGCCCAGTACTTC	CASSLRQAKPAQYF